Sequencing of this T cell receptor beta chain was carried out in a study of shared clonotypes between healthy human individuals. This clone was observed a single time. Its matching antigen is unknown. CD8 memory pooled CD45RO+ cells and CCR7-negative CD45RA+ TemRA cells. General study findings and limits: Donors were few, which limited the genetic and exposure-history diversity represented. Generally, naive subsets came out with larger estimated richness than memory subsets.

Per the original data handling: Because ImmunoSEQ provided only junction sequences with no quality scores, the filtering differed. Sequenced by immunoSEQ multiplex PCR; TCRdb stores in-frame clones only, minus some. Clone size and V and J calls were adopted from that table, with D and trimming inferred from the DNA. The table has roughly 720,000 clones, 90% seen once. Trimming removed 2 bases from V and 4 bases from J, with 15 bases in between. The germline CDR1 and CDR2 sequences are LGHNA and YNFKEQ. The CDR3 runs 15 residues. The source is a man between 18 and 35 years old in good health. Some clones in this sample may be carry-over from other donors' samples. The specimen was memory CD8+ T cells from PBMCs. Subset here: CD45RO+ cells pooled with CCR7-negative TemRA cells. The chain carries TRBV4-2 and TRBJ2-7, with D tentatively TRBD1 (5 bases). The CDR3 loop is CASSQLGRGEYEQYF. The DNA for the CDR3 is TGTGCCAGCAGCCAATTGGGAAGGGGTGAGTACGAGCAGTACTTC.